Listed here is a single TCR beta chain. Its specificity is unknown. PCR primers comprised 60 Vbeta and 13 Jbeta primers. The assay was immunoSEQ multiplex PCR, and TCRdb's table has in-frame clones only and misses some. The table shows about 150,000 clones, with approximately 65% occurring only once. The sample comes from a study of cytomegalovirus exposure and HLA in healthy donors. Study-level results: Later analysis placed DRB1 highest and HLA-C lowest in TCR association rates, which differed by HLA locus. Rare TCR sequences dominated, though some public TCRs recurred in many donors. Data from an earlier analysis indicated that most TCR beta V segments were productive either about 90% or about 30% of the time. A later analysis linked a missense DCLRE1C variant to TCR beta V- and J-gene trimming.

Germline V CDR1 and CDR2: SGHNT, YYREEE (reference sequence). CDR3 size: 15 residues. Trimming removed 0 bases from V and 10 bases from J; junction bases left unmatched: 7. Material for sequencing was PBMCs. This chain joins TRBV5-4 and TRBJ1-6; 7 bases are shared with TRBD1. This sequence was found in an older woman in good health and CMV-seronegative. The DNA for the CDR3 is TGTGCCAGCAGCTTGGAGGGGGCCCCTAAATCACCCCTCCACTTT. It encodes CASSLEGAPKSPLHF.